This T cell receptor beta chain was profiled in a study of T-cell reconstitution after alpha-beta-depleted transplantation in children. Overall study results and limits: T-cell counts and diversity at one year post-transplant came mainly from newly produced T cells. At day 60, the high TCRbeta diversity found in some patients originated from recipient T cells and thymic progenitors that had survived. After transplant, at about two months, alpha-beta T cells were reportedly derived from several hundred expanded graft clones.

The V end was cut by 0 bases, the J end by 6 bases, with 21 bases between. Germline V gene data show CDR1 as LGHNA and CDR2 as YSLEER. The CDR3 has 17 residues. Unique molecular identifiers were used to barcode this TCRbeta library. TCRdb called the PCR reads again in MiXCR, with one record for every CDR3 protein. The sample has about a million distinct CDR3 sequences, roughly 31% seen once; the top ten hold roughly 27%. The sample holds a few counts of this clonotype. The antigen remains undetermined. The sequence was obtained from a boy under two years old who had a stem cell transplant for SCID, so the T cells may come from the graft donor. This chain joins TRBV4-3 and TRBJ2-7; D is uncertain. Source: PBMCs, mostly from graft donor cells, taken 360 days after TCRalphabeta/CD19-depleted stem cell transplant. CDR3 loop: CASSQEFPGLRFSEQYF. The DNA of the CDR3 is TGCGCCAGCAGCCAAGAATTTCCCGGGCTTAGATTCTCCGAGCAGTACTTC.